A single sample is the source of the 3 T cell receptor beta chains below, sequenced in a study of T cell responses to AZD1222 COVID-19 vaccine. Libraries were prepared by immunoSEQ multiplex PCR; TCRdb keeps only in-frame clonotypes and omits some of them. Among roughly 58,000 clones listed, approximately 85% were seen once. The sequences come from peripheral blood, collected on day 0 of MenACWY control vaccination. All receptors derive from an adult in good health.

V is TRBV11-2 and J is TRBJ2-3; 9 bases are shared with TRBD1. The CDR3 is 12 amino acids. The V and J ends lost 4 bases and 9 bases, in that order; junction bases with no gene match: 2. CDR1 is SGHAT, CDR2 FQNNGV, per germline. The DNA of the CDR3 is TGTGCCAGCAGCTCCGGGACAGGGACGCAGTATTTT. Amino acid sequence: CASSSGTGTQYF. The full variable domain, rest sourced from reference TRBV11-2 and TRBJ2-3, is EAGVAQSPRYKIIEKRQSVAFWCNPISGHATLYWYQQILGQGPKLLIQFQNNGVVDDSQLPKDRFSAERLKGVDSTLKIQPAKLEDSAVYLCASSSGTGTQYFGPGTRLTVL.

The genes are TRBV28 and TRBJ1-1, with D tentatively TRBD1 (5 bases). V was clipped by 4 bases and J by 5 bases, with 20 bases between them. Germline lookup yields CDR1 MDHEN and CDR2 SYDVKM. CDR3 size: 16 residues. The CDR3 spells CASSSSGLSSGTEAFF. Here the CDR3 DNA reads TGTGCCAGCAGTTCCTCGGGACTTTCATCGGGGACTGAAGCTTTCTTT.

The genes are TRBV4-3 and TRBJ2-3; 11 nucleotides match TRBD1. CDR1 and CDR2 (germline): LGHNA, YSLEER. CDR3 size: 18 residues. The J segment lost 8 bases and the V segment lost 3 bases, leaving 16 bases of the junction unmatched. The CDR3 sequence: CASSQEYRGTGGFSTQYF. The CDR3 nucleotides read TGCGCCAGCAGCCAGGAATACCGCGGGACAGGGGGATTTAGTACGCAGTATTTT.